This T cell receptor beta chain was obtained from a study of monozygotic twins with inflammatory bowel disease. TCRdb re-called the 5' RACE reads and shows each CDR3 protein once, DNA omitted. This sample's table has a few hundred thousand distinct CDR3 sequences. Germline values: CDR1 LGHNA, CDR2 YSLEER. CDR3 size: 17 residues. The receptor was isolated from a human donor with ulcerative colitis or Crohn's disease, or a healthy co-twin of an affected twin (not recorded which). The sample comprised blood. This sequence joins TRBV4-3 and TRBJ1-2; there is no DNA to check the TCRdb D call of TRBD1. The CDR3 is CASSQDTPAGASFDYTF.